The entry that follows covers one T cell receptor (beta chain) sequence. The antigen remains undetermined. Germline-derived CDR1 and CDR2 are SGHRS and YFSETQ. Trimming took 4 bases from V and 2 from J; bases not matched to a gene: 2. The CDR3 runs to 13 residues. The data originate from a study of graft-versus-host responses after intestinal transplantation. Study overall: Anti-thymocyte globulin served as induction for all recipients, who then took tacrolimus and steroids for around 3 years.

The protocol was immunoSEQ multiplex PCR, while the TCRdb copy is restricted to in-frame clones and leaves out a portion. The sample contains about 130,000 clones, roughly 91% of which appear only once. J is TRBJ2-5 and V is TRBV5-1; 7 bases agree with TRBD1. This specimen consisted of unstimulated CD4+ T cells sorted from spleen or lymph node cells, obtained before intestinal transplant. The source is a human donor who received an intestinal transplant. The CDR3, as DNA: TGCGCCAGCAGCCAGGGACAGCAAGAGACCCAGTACTTC. Translation gives CASSQGQQETQYF.